Sequencing of this TCR beta chain was carried out in a study of radiation and T cells in renal cell carcinoma. Broader study findings: From baseline, blood top tumor clonotypes peaked at 2 weeks post-radiation.

Indicated time point: blood 4 weeks post-SBRT, at nephrectomy. The treatment denotes: 15 Gy SBRT to primary tumor, nephrectomy 4 weeks later. Nephrectomy followed 15 Gy stereotactic body radiation by 4 weeks. Using immunoSEQ multiplex PCR, the repertoire was profiled, and TCRdb retains in-frame clones only, with some absent. The sample contains 60,000 to 95,000 clones, roughly 85% of which appear only once. Per germline, CDR1 MNHEY and CDR2 SVGAGI. Trimming pared 0 bases from V and 6 bases from J, leaving 9 bases between. This CDR3 is 14 amino acids long. Details on this clone: What it binds is unknown.

This specimen consisted of blood, obtained from a patient whose treatment included radiotherapy and nephrectomy. This TCR was recovered from a woman in her fifties or sixties with renal cell carcinoma. The chain couples TRBV6-5 to TRBJ2-1; the D gene is possibly TRBD1 (5 bases). The CDR3 reads CASSYSGLPNEQFF. CDR3 nucleotides: TGTGCCAGCAGTTACTCGGGGCTACCCAATGAGCAGTTCTTC.